These 20 T cell receptor beta chains share one sample of origin, sequenced in a study of cytomegalovirus exposure and HLA in healthy donors. Vbeta (60) and Jbeta (13) primers were used in the PCR. Repertoires were generated with immunoSEQ multiplex PCR, while TCRdb's copy carries only in-frame clones and drops some. The data show 150,000 to 200,000 clones, around 78% seen once. Sequencing was carried out using PBMCs. The receptors were sampled from a woman between 25 and 40 years old in good health and CMV-seropositive.

Only a few counts were recorded for this clone. CDR3 region: CASSTDGETQYF. The CDR3 region has the DNA TGTGCCAGCAGTACAGATGGAGAGACCCAGTACTTC. This sequence joins TRBV6-5 and TRBJ2-5; D gene unclear. Trimming cost V 5 bases and J 4 bases, with 8 bases left between them. This CDR3 is 12 amino acids long. CDR1 is MNHEY, CDR2 SVGAGI, per germline.

This clone has just one count. The chain recombines TRBV5-5 with TRBJ1-3; 9 nucleotides agree with TRBD1. V gave up 4 bases and J gave up 3 bases; unmatched junction bases: 14. The CDR3 length is 18 residues. The germline V gene encodes CDR1 SGHKS and CDR2 YYEKEE (reference sequence). The CDR3 spells CASSRLYRDRVVGNTIYF. The CDR3 bases are TGTGCCAGCAGCCGGCTCTACCGGGACAGGGTTGTTGGAAACACCATATATTTT.

The J gene is TRBJ1-1, the V gene TRBV11-2; possibly TRBD1 for D (5 bases). This CDR3 contains 14 residues. Trimming pared 2 bases from V and 4 bases from J, leaving 11 bases between. From germline, CDR1 is SGHAT and CDR2 FQNNGV. CDR3 nucleotide sequence: TGTGCCAGCAGCTTACGGAGGGGATTCACTGAAGCTTTCTTT. It specifies CASSLRRGFTEAFF.

The chain employs TRBV6-5 and TRBJ1-1, with 9 bases aligning to TRBD1. The germline V gene encodes CDR1 MNHEY and CDR2 SVGAGI. CDR3 length: 15 amino acids. Germline trimming cut 0 bases from V and 4 bases from J; bases unmatched to any gene: 3. Here the CDR3 reads CASSYSIQGATEAFF. As DNA, the CDR3 is TGTGCCAGCAGTTACTCAATACAGGGGGCCACTGAAGCTTTCTTT.

Comment on this clone: At the DNA level, this CDR3 is encoded by other sequences in the same sample as well. J is TRBJ1-1 and V is TRBV19; 11 bases line up with TRBD1. The V gene end was trimmed by 3 bases and the J gene end by 0 bases; junction bases not matched to a gene: 3. CDR1 is LNHDA, CDR2 SQIVND, per germline (reference sequence). The CDR3 totals 16 residues. The CDR3 DNA is TGTGCCAGTAGTATTCGGACAGGGGGCATGAACACTGAAGCTTTCTTT. Protein: CASSIRTGGMNTEAFF.

The CDR3 is CASSLQGPEVGQPQHF. Written as DNA, the CDR3 is TGCGCCAGCAGCTTACAGGGGCCGGAGGTAGGGCAGCCCCAGCATTTT. The chain recombines TRBV5-1 with TRBJ1-5, with 7 bases that match TRBD1. The V gene end was trimmed by 2 bases and the J gene end by 7 bases; junction bases not matched to a gene: 12. Germline loops: CDR1 SGHRS, CDR2 YFSETQ. The length of the CDR3 is 16 residues. Combining the CDR3 with reference TRBV5-1 and TRBJ1-5 gives the whole variable domain KAGVTQTPRYLIKTRGQQVTLSCSPISGHRSVSWYQQTPGQGLQFLFEYFSETQRNKGNFPGRFSGRQFSNSRSEMNVSTLELGDSALYLCASSLQGPEVGQPQHFGDGTRLSIL.

This chain connects TRBV5-1 to TRBJ1-2; 12 bases agree with TRBD1. CDR1 SGHRS and CDR2 YFSETQ come from the germline V gene. The CDR3 length is 14 residues. The trim removed 1 base at V and 8 bases at J, leaving 3 bases unmatched. The CDR3 region is CASSLWDRGPGYTF. DNA for the CDR3: TGCGCCAGCAGCTTGTGGGACAGGGGGCCCGGCTACACCTTC.

The chain links TRBV5-1 to TRBJ2-2, with 10 bases aligning to TRBD1. There are 14 residues in the CDR3. Germline CDR1 and CDR2: SGHRS and YFSETQ. The V gene end was trimmed by 7 bases and the J gene end by 7 bases; junction bases not matched to a gene: 7. The CDR3 DNA reads as TGCGCCAGCGAAAGGACAGGGGGTTTCGGGGAGCTGTTTTTT. Encoded protein: CASERTGGFGELFF.

The CDR3 is CASSTTTGGAMRTEAFF. CDR3 nucleotide sequence: TGTGCCAGCTCAACCACGACAGGGGGCGCAATGAGGACTGAAGCTTTCTTT. The rearrangement uses TRBV18 and TRBJ1-1; 10 nucleotides line up with TRBD1. The trim removed 5 bases at V and 5 bases at J, leaving 14 bases unmatched. This CDR3 comprises 17 residues. Germline V gene data show CDR1 as KGHSH and CDR2 as LQKENI.

CDR3 sequence (DNA): TGTGCCAGCAGTTTATCCTCGGACAGCCCCCTGCTCTATGGCTACACCTTC. This codes for CASSLSSDSPLLYGYTF. The chain uses TRBV28 and TRBJ1-2; perhaps TRBD1 as D (6 bases). Trimming removed 1 base at V and 4 bases at J, with 19 bases between. Per the germline V gene, CDR1 is MDHEN and CDR2 is SYDVKM. The CDR3 runs 17 residues.

Details on this clone: An end of the junction differs from the germline gene, which may be a read error. The same CDR3 arises from other DNA sequences in this sample as well. The rearrangement joins TRBV19 to TRBJ1-5; 7 nucleotides line up with TRBD1. The CDR3 is 13 amino acids. Germline loops: CDR1 LNHDA, CDR2 SQIVND (reference sequence). The CDR3 DNA follows: TGCGCCAGTGCGACAGGGTCCCCTCAGCCCCAGCATTTT. Its translation: CASATGSPQPQHF.

The V and J genes are TRBV6-5 and TRBJ1-1; tentatively, D is TRBD1 (6 bases). The germline V gene has CDR1 MNHEY and CDR2 SVGAGI. Trimming cost V 6 bases and J 1 base, with 9 bases left between them. There are 13 residues in the CDR3. This CDR3 reads CASRDSGNTEAFF. The CDR3 nucleotides read TGTGCCAGCAGGGACAGTGGGAACACTGAAGCTTTCTTT.

This chain links TRBV7-8 with TRBJ1-5, with unresolved D. The germline V and J ends were trimmed by 1 base and 7 bases, with 8 bases remaining between them. This CDR3 spans 13 amino acids. Germline CDR1 is SGHVS and CDR2 is FQNEAQ. The CDR3 protein is CASSLEEPQPQHF. In nucleotides, the CDR3 is TGTGCCAGCAGCTTAGAGGAGCCACAGCCCCAGCATTTT. Variable domain in full (rest from reference TRBV7-8 and TRBJ1-5): GAGVSQSPRYKVAKRGQDVALRCDPISGHVSLFWYQQALGQGPEFLTYFQNEAQLDKSGLPSDRFFAERPEGSVSTLKIQRTQQEDSAVYLCASSLEEPQPQHFGDGTRLSIL.

The rearrangement joins TRBV4-3 to TRBJ2-7; 8 bases line up with TRBD2. CDR3 length: 14 amino acids. Unmatched junction bases numbered 8, after V lost 6 bases and J lost 4 bases. Per the germline V gene, CDR1 is LGHNA and CDR2 is YSLEER. CDR3 sequence: CASRRGAGDYEQYF. CDR3 nucleotide sequence: TGCGCCAGCAGAAGGGGAGCGGGAGATTACGAGCAGTACTTC.

The rearrangement links TRBV28 to TRBJ1-1, with 7 bases fitting TRBD1. V lost 5 bases to trimming and J lost 4 bases; unmatched junction nucleotides: 16. The CDR3 consists of 17 residues. The germline V gene has CDR1 MDHEN and CDR2 SYDVKM. The CDR3 protein is CASSPRSWGTEGTEAFF. Here the CDR3 DNA reads TGTGCCAGCAGTCCGCGATCCTGGGGGACAGAGGGCACTGAAGCTTTCTTT. Complete variable domain (other parts from reference TRBV28 and TRBJ1-1): DVKVTQSSRYLVKRTGEKVFLECVQDMDHENMFWYRQDPGLGLRLIYFSYDVKMKEKGDIPEGYSVSREKKERFSLILESASTNQTSMYLCASSPRSWGTEGTEAFFGQGTRLTVV.

V gene TRBV6-1 combines with J gene TRBJ2-3, with a tentative D call TRBD2 (6 bases). Germline CDR1 is MNHNS and CDR2 is SASEGT. This CDR3 has 14 residues. Trimming left V 8 bases short and J 1 base short, with 13 bases between. CDR3 loop: CASPEGVGTDTQYF. For the CDR3, the DNA is TGTGCCAGCCCGGAGGGTGTGGGCACAGATACGCAGTATTTT.

This sequence joins TRBV25-1 and TRBJ1-2, with TRBD1 matching 7 bases. The CDR3 sequence is 13 residues long. In germline, CDR1 is MGHDK, CDR2 SYGVNS. V lost 6 bases and J lost 3; bases outside the gene matches: 4. Written as DNA, the CDR3 is TGTGCCAGCAGGGGGGACAGCTACTATGGCTACACCTTC. Protein: CASRGDSYYGYTF.

The chain carries TRBV6-5 and TRBJ1-5, with 8 nucleotides matching TRBD1. This CDR3 has 13 amino acids. Trimming took 6 bases from V and 5 from J; bases not matched to a gene: 3. From germline, CDR1 is MNHEY and CDR2 SVGAGI. The CDR3 spells CASSGQGDQPQHF. CDR3 nucleotide sequence: TGTGCCAGCAGCGGACAGGGTGATCAGCCCCAGCATTTT.

The rearrangement links TRBV27 to TRBJ1-3; D unclear. The CDR3 length is 15 residues. The V gene lost 6 bases and the J gene lost 3 bases, with 15 bases spanning the gap. The germline V gene has CDR1 MNHEY and CDR2 SMNVEV (reference sequence). The CDR3 loop is CASSEAGSGGNTIYF. The CDR3 nucleotides read TGTGCCAGCAGCGAGGCGGGGTCCGGTGGAAACACCATATATTTT.

A few counts support this clone. The chain combines TRBV6-5 with TRBJ1-4; D is ambiguous. The V end was cut by 0 bases, the J end by 17 bases, with 16 bases between. The CDR3 runs to 13 residues. From germline, CDR1 is MNHEY and CDR2 SVGAGI. CDR3 DNA: TGTGCCAGCAGTTACTCGATAGGAGAGGCCGCATTTTTT. Translation gives CASSYSIGEAAFF.